Each of the 19 T cell receptor beta chains below was sequenced from the same sample in a study of blood T cells in healthy people across ages. For the second PCR, which ran for about 7 to 12 cycles, a sample-barcoded 5' primer and a J-beta primer mix were used. TCRdb itself ran the 5' RACE reads through MiXCR, one entry per CDR3 protein. The sample records fewer than 800,000 distinct CDR3 sequences, around a quarter being singletons. These sequences were also reported in another study, on T cells of mothers and their children.

The sample was blood. The origin of the receptors is a boy between 10 and 17 years old in good health.

This clonotype was counted a few times. This chain links TRBV12-3 or TRBV12-4 with TRBJ1-3, with D unresolved. The germline V and J ends were trimmed by 5 bases and 2 bases, with 13 bases remaining between them. The CDR3 loop spans 15 amino acids. The DNA of the CDR3 is TGTGCCAGCAGTCCAAACAACGAGCCTGGAAACACCATATATTTT. Its protein is CASSPNNEPGNTIYF.

About this clonotype: The junction does not match germline at one end; this may be a read error. CDR3 nucleotides: TGTGCCAGCAGTTTATGGGGGGGGCGTGGTGGCCACACCTTC. Its protein is CASSLWGGRGGHTF. The rearrangement joins TRBV28 to TRBJ1-2; D may be TRBD1 (6 bases). The CDR3 has 14 residues. The germline gives CDR1 MDHEN, CDR2 SYDVKM.

This clonotype was seen a handful of times. The rearrangement links TRBV19 to TRBJ2-2; 8 bases align to TRBD2. The CDR3 extends over 14 amino acids. After removal of 5 bases from V and 6 bases from J, the junction contained 5 bases not matched to a gene. Germline assignment: CDR1 LNHDA and CDR2 SQIVND (reference sequence). The CDR3, as DNA: TGTGCCAGTAGTCCCGGGGGGGGCCCCGGGGAGCTGTTTTTT. Translating gives CASSPGGGPGELFF. Complete variable domain (other parts from reference TRBV19 and TRBJ2-2): DGGITQSPKYLFRKEGQNVTLSCEQNLNHDAMYWYRQDPGQGLRLIYYSQIVNDFQKGDIAEGYSVSREKKESFPLTVTSAQKNPTAFYLCASSPGGGPGELFFGEGSRLTVL.

This clonotype was seen only a few times. The chain recombines TRBV19 with TRBJ2-3; TRBD1 is a possible D gene (5 bases). The CDR3 spans 15 residues. The germline gives CDR1 LNHDA, CDR2 SQIVND (reference sequence). V was pared by 2 bases and J by 2 bases, with 11 bases between. CDR3 coding DNA: TGTGCCAGTAGTATACAGGGTATGGTCACAGATACGCAGTATTTT. It codes for CASSIQGMVTDTQYF.

This clonotype was seen only a few times. The V and J genes are TRBV6-5 and TRBJ1-2, with 7 bases that match TRBD1. Germline trimming cut 6 bases from V and 7 bases from J; bases unmatched to any gene: 5. From germline, CDR1 is MNHEY and CDR2 SVGAGI. The CDR3 extends over 12 amino acids. The CDR3 reads CASSGDSGGYTF. CDR3 DNA sequence: TGTGCCAGCAGCGGGGACAGCGGTGGCTACACCTTC.

The chain is built from TRBV4-1 and TRBJ1-2; D is unresolved. The germline V gene encodes CDR1 MGHRA and CDR2 YSYEKL. Trimming took off 0 bases at V and 8 bases at J, with 22 bases between the two ends. The CDR3 is made up of 17 amino acids. CDR3 DNA sequence: TGCGCCAGCAGCCAAGAAGAAGGTTCCGCTTTGACGGGGGGCTACACCTTC. It encodes CASSQEEGSALTGGYTF.

This chain joins TRBV4-1 and TRBJ2-5, with 9 positions matching TRBD2. Germline values: CDR1 MGHRA, CDR2 YSYEKL. The junction had 7 bases not matched to a gene; V was cut back by 1 base and J by 4 bases. The CDR3 consists of 16 residues. CDR3: CASSQGPGLAVETQYF. The CDR3 nucleotides read TGCGCCAGCAGCCAAGGCCCGGGACTAGCAGTAGAGACCCAGTACTTC.

This clonotype has more than one count but fewer than ten. The chain is built from TRBV7-2 and TRBJ2-5, with D perhaps TRBD1 (6 bases). Germline V lookup: CDR1 SGHTA, CDR2 FQGNSA. V lost 3 bases to trimming and J lost 7 bases, with 9 bases between them. There are 12 residues in the CDR3. CDR3 region: CASSLDSGTQYF. The CDR3 DNA is TGTGCCAGCAGCTTGGACAGCGGGACCCAGTACTTC.

This clonotype was seen a handful of times. CDR3 in amino acids: CSARTVNEKLFF. The CDR3 nucleotides are TGCAGTGCTAGAACTGTTAATGAAAAACTGTTTTTT. The chain recombines TRBV20-1 with TRBJ1-4; D gene uncertain. With 2 bases removed from V and 4 bases from J, the gap between germline ends came to 5 bases. This CDR3 has 12 amino acids. Germline CDR1 is DFQATT and CDR2 is SNEGSKA (reference sequence).

The V call is TRBV9, the J call TRBJ1-2; D might be TRBD1 (6 bases). Germline loops: CDR1 SGDLS, CDR2 YYNGEE. The CDR3 runs to 15 residues. V shed 3 bases and J shed 2 bases, with 14 bases lying between them. The CDR3 here is CASSAGGGENYGYTF. The CDR3 nucleotides read TGTGCCAGCAGCGCGGGAGGGGGGGAGAACTATGGCTACACCTTC.

There are a few counts of this clonotype. V and J are TRBV4-3 and TRBJ2-3; 10 nucleotides line up with TRBD2. There are 17 residues in the CDR3. The ends lost 0 bases at V and 2 bases at J; junction bases unmatched: 5. Germline lookup yields CDR1 LGHNA and CDR2 YSLEER. The CDR3, as DNA: TGCGCCAGCAGCCAAGATCCTGGACTAGCGGACACAGATACGCAGTATTTT. The encoded protein is CASSQDPGLADTDTQYF.

This clonotype was seen a single time. The chain employs TRBV7-9 and TRBJ1-1; 7 bases line up with TRBD1. V shed 6 bases and J 6 bases; nucleotides not matched to a gene: 13. The CDR3 has 15 residues. The germline V gene has CDR1 SEHNR and CDR2 FQNEAQ (reference sequence). The CDR3 bases are TGTGCCAGCAGAAGGGACAGTTATCCCCAATCTGAAGCTTTCTTT. Its translation: CASRRDSYPQSEAFF.

This clonotype was found a few times. CDR3 protein: CASSQEAGANVLTF. In DNA, the CDR3 is TGTGCCAGCAGCCAAGAGGCAGGGGCCAACGTCCTGACTTTC. The J gene is TRBJ2-6, the V gene TRBV14; D is unclear. The CDR3 is made up of 14 amino acids. The ends were cut back, 0 bases at V and 4 bases at J, with 4 bases in the middle. CDR1 and CDR2 (germline): SGHDN, FVKESK. Full variable domain (rest looked up from reference TRBV14 and TRBJ2-6): EAGVTQFPSHSVIEKGQTVTLRCDPISGHDNLYWYRRVMGKEIKFLLHFVKESKQDESGMPNNRFLAERTGGTYSTLKVQPAELEDSGVYFCASSQEAGANVLTFGAGSRLTVL.

This clonotype showed up just a few times. The chain recombines TRBV29-1 with TRBJ1-1; tentative D call: TRBD1 (5 bases). V was shortened by 2 bases and J by 3 bases, with 13 bases between the two germline ends. The CDR3 is 14 residues long. Germline V gives CDR1 SQVTM, CDR2 ANQGSEA. As DNA, the CDR3 is TGCAGCGTTGAAAGGGCAGGGATGTACACTGAAGCTTTCTTT. This sequence encodes CSVERAGMYTEAFF.

In its sample, this clonotype was seen a few times. V gene TRBV9 combines with J gene TRBJ1-5; maybe TRBD1 (5 bases). This CDR3 contains 15 residues. V was pared by 3 bases and J by 0 bases, with 10 bases between. The germline gives CDR1 SGDLS, CDR2 YYNGEE. CDR3 sequence (DNA): TGTGCCAGCAGCGAACAGGCGACTAGCAATCAGCCCCAGCATTTT. It encodes CASSEQATSNQPQHF. Together with reference TRBV9 and TRBJ1-5, the CDR3 gives the full variable domain: DSGVTQTPKHLITATGQRVTLRCSPRSGDLSVYWYQQSLDQGLQFLIQYYNGEERAKGNILERFSAQQFPDLHSELNLSSLELGDSALYFCASSEQATSNQPQHFGDGTRLSIL.

This clonotype has just a few counts. The chain employs TRBV28 and TRBJ1-1; D may be TRBD1 (6 bases). V was cut by 3 bases and J by 5 bases, with 16 bases left in between. The CDR3 spans 15 residues. CDR1 and CDR2 from the germline V gene are MDHEN and SYDVKM. The CDR3 DNA follows: TGTGCCAGCAGTTTGGGGGGCTCCGTCGGAACTGAAGCTTTCTTT. Amino acids: CASSLGGSVGTEAFF. Full variable domain (missing parts from reference TRBV28 and TRBJ1-1): DVKVTQSSRYLVKRTGEKVFLECVQDMDHENMFWYRQDPGLGLRLIYFSYDVKMKEKGDIPEGYSVSREKKERFSLILESASTNQTSMYLCASSLGGSVGTEAFFGQGTRLTVV.

This clonotype showed up just a few times. This sequence joins TRBV25-1 and TRBJ2-7, with TRBD2 matching 9 bases. The germline V gene has CDR1 MGHDK and CDR2 SYGVNS. V lost 1 base to trimming and J lost 3 bases; unmatched junction nucleotides: 7. CDR3 length equals 16 residues. The chain's CDR3 is CASSESELAGIYEQYF. As DNA, the CDR3 is TGTGCCAGCAGTGAATCGGAGCTAGCGGGAATCTACGAGCAGTACTTC.

This clonotype was seen a handful of times. This chain joins TRBV7-2 and TRBJ1-2; D is undetermined. Germline-derived CDR1 and CDR2 are SGHTA and FQGNSA. The V end was cut by 5 bases, the J end by 2 bases, with 9 bases between. This CDR3 is 13 amino acids long. CDR3 sequence reads: CASSRTSNYGYTF. Written as DNA, the CDR3 is TGTGCCAGCAGCAGGACCTCGAACTATGGCTACACCTTC.

The chain carries TRBV6-5 and TRBJ2-7, with 8 bases identical to TRBD1. The CDR3 runs to 16 residues. V was clipped by 2 bases and J by 1 base; unmatched bases: 7. The germline CDR1 and CDR2 sequences are MNHEY and SVGAGI. The CDR3 DNA reads as TGTGCCAGCAGTTACGACCAGAGACAGGGGTCCTACGAGCAGTACTTC. It codes for CASSYDQRQGSYEQYF.